Sequencing of this T cell receptor beta chain was carried out in a study of cytotoxic CD8 clonotypes in ibrutinib-treated CLL. With respect to this clone: Antigen specificity is unknown.

Deep sequencing aimed at 1 in 200,000 to 1 in 1 million T cells' resolution. Measured with immunoSEQ multiplex PCR; TCRdb has only the in-frame clones, and not every one. The sample carries fewer than 400,000 clones, 67% recorded once. General study findings and limits: Higher clonality was seen at ibrutinib response and a return toward baseline at progression.

The TCR sequence derives from a human donor with chronic lymphocytic leukemia. Material: PBMCs, obtained after 36 months of ibrutinib treatment.

CDR3 DNA: TGTGCCTGCCCCCCCTCACAGGGGGCGATAGGAAACACCATATATTTT. Protein sequence: CACPPSQGAIGNTIYF. The chain uses TRBV30 and TRBJ1-3, with 9 bases identical to TRBD1. The J segment lost 4 bases and the V segment lost 6 bases, leaving 13 bases of the junction unmatched. CDR3 size: 16 residues. CDR1 is GTSNPN and CDR2 is SVGIG in the germline V gene (reference sequence).